Below, one TCR beta chain is given with its context. Its target is unknown. TCRdb's copy holds only in-frame clones and misses some; the assay was immunoSEQ multiplex PCR. The sample holds about 100,000 clones; roughly nine tenths are singletons and the top ten take roughly 0.93%. These data come from a study of PD-L1 blockade in urothelial cancer. Study information: Once treatment had started, blood was analyzed at 3 weeks (second dose) and again at 6 weeks. General study findings and limits: Pretreatment peripheral blood TCR clonality that fell below the median predicted better survival among the patients studied.

The origin of this receptor is a woman older than 75 with urothelial cancer. The specimen was PBMCs, collected around atezolizumab (anti-PD-L1) treatment.

CDR3 protein: CASSYDIGNEKLFF. The CDR3 DNA is TGTGCCAGCAGCTACGACATTGGTAATGAAAAACTGTTTTTT. This chain joins TRBV7-2 and TRBJ1-4; no firm D call. The germline CDR1 and CDR2 sequences are SGHTA and FQGNSA. The CDR3 totals 14 residues. The V and J ends lost 4 bases and 4 bases respectively, with 10 bases between them.